Many counts were recorded for the clone carrying this TCR beta chain. Antigen: not known. TCRdb recomputed calls from the RT-PCR reads with MiXCR, one row per CDR3 protein. This sample yields about 500,000 distinct CDR3 sequences, of which 6.5% to 8% are seen a single time; about 12% belongs to the top ten. This entry is derived from a study of response to subunit inactivated influenza vaccine. Trimming cost V 5 bases and J 6 bases; bases outside gene matches: 7. This CDR3 is 14 amino acids long. Germline CDR1 ENHRY, CDR2 SYGVKD. Study findings and constraints: That few new T cells are recruited by each seasonal influenza vaccination was the authors' suggestion.

The source material was PBMCs from blood, sampled less than 25 months after vaccination. This chain joins TRBV10-3 and TRBJ1-1; 9 nucleotides match TRBD1. This receptor was taken from a man aged 50-75 years who received an inactivated influenza vaccine. DNA of the CDR3: TGTGCCATCAGTACCGGGACAGGGTCTGCTGAAGCTTTCTTT. Protein sequence: CAISTGTGSAEAFF.